This paragraph reports one T cell receptor beta chain. The antigen remains unidentified. Under the ViraFEST assay, PBMC were stimulated with viral peptide pools so that antigen-specific CD4+ T cells expanded. Sequencing was performed afterwards. Investigators separated out CD4+ T cells once more than nine days of culture had passed. Vaccine administered to participants consisted of two doses of either BNT162b2 or mRNA-1273. Trimming took 8 bases from V and 3 from J, leaving 19 bases between them. CDR1 is SQVTM and CDR2 is ANQGSEA in the germline V gene. The CDR3 is 14 amino acids. The record originates from a study of vaccination effects on CD4 cells after COVID-19. TCRdb's copy holds only in-frame clones and misses some; the assay was immunoSEQ multiplex PCR. The data contain about 33,000 clones, 82% of them singletons.

The sequenced sample was CD4+ T cells from PBMCs cultured with HCoV-NL63 spike peptides, obtained after COVID-19 vaccination. The rearrangement links TRBV29-1 to TRBJ1-1, with D maybe TRBD1 (6 bases). This clonotype originated in a human donor who received a COVID-19 vaccine. Some clones in this sample may be carry-over from other donors' samples. This chain's CDR3 is CSIRTGATDTEAFF. CDR3 coding DNA: TGCAGCATACGGACGGGGGCTACGGACACTGAAGCTTTCTTT. Complete variable domain (other parts from reference TRBV29-1 and TRBJ1-1): SAVISQKPSRDICQRGTSLTIQCQVDSQVTMMFWYRQQPGQSLTLIATANQGSEATYESGFVIDKFPISRPNLTFSTLTVSNMSPEDSSIYLCSIRTGATDTEAFFGQGTRLTVV.